These T cell receptor beta chains were read from a single sample in a study of shared clonotypes between healthy human individuals. Assay: immunoSEQ multiplex PCR; the TCRdb copy retains only in-frame clones and omits some. This table has millions of clones, about 95% appearing once. Sequencing used naive CD8+ T cells sorted from blood. The origin of the receptors is a man younger than 35 in good health. Each CDR3 is given with its conserved first and last residue. A D gene is named only where the DNA matches it firmly. Size values are once, few and many counts, or a class for expanded clones, and some rows have none.

>TRBD1|-|TRBV10-1|TRBJ2-5
TGCGCCAGCAGTCCTGACAGGGGTTGGGAGACCCAGTACTTC
CASSPDRGWETQYF
>-|-|TRBV9|TRBJ2-3
TGTGCCAGCAGCGTAGAGGCCGCTCCGGGACCAGATACGCAGTATTTT
CASSVEAAPGPDTQYF
>-|-|TRBV5-1|TRBJ1-1
TGCGCCAGCACTTACAGGGCCCCCGCCGTGGACACTGAAGCTTTCTTT
CASTYRAPAVDTEAFF
>-|-|TRBV6-6|TRBJ2-3
TGTGCCAGCAGTTACCTAGGTGCTTCCAGCACAGATACGCAGTATTTT
CASSYLGASSTDTQYF
>-|-|TRBV2|TRBJ2-7
TGTGCCACTCGGGAGAACCCCTACGAGCAGTACTTC
CATRENPYEQYF
>TRBD2|-|TRBV6-6|TRBJ2-7
TGTGCCAGCAGTTACTCGATACAGCGGGAGCTCTTCGAGCAGTACTTC
CASSYSIQRELFEQYF
>-|few|TRBV27|TRBJ1-5
TGTGCCAGCAGCCGGGGGGGTAGAAGCAATCAGCCCCAGCATTTT
CASSRGGRSNQPQHF
>TRBD1|-|TRBV13|TRBJ2-3
TGTGCCAGCAGCTCGACCCAGGGGGCAGGCAACACAGATACGCAGTATTTT
CASSSTQGAGNTDTQYF
>-|-|TRBV5-8|TRBJ1-2
TGTGCCAGCTGGAGCTGGACCTATGGCTACACCTTC
CASWSWTYGYTF
>TRBD1|-|TRBV4-1|TRBJ2-1
TGCGCCAGCAGCCATCGACAGGGCAGCTCCTACAATGAGCAGTTCTTC
CASSHRQGSSYNEQFF
>TRBD1|-|TRBV28|TRBJ2-2
TGTGCCAGCAGTTTCGGGACAGGGGAGACCGGGGAGCTGTTTTTT
CASSFGTGETGELFF
>TRBD2|-|TRBV10-1|TRBJ2-5
TGCGCCAGCAGTGAGTCTAGCGGGAGGTTGGAGACCCAGTACTTC
CASSESSGRLETQYF
>-|-|TRBV6-6|TRBJ1-1
TGTGCCAGCAGACGGGCAATAGGCACTGAAGCTTTCTTT
CASRRAIGTEAFF
>-|-|TRBV7-6|TRBJ2-1
TGTGCCAGCAGCTTCGGAGGGGTCGGCTACAATGAGCAGTTCTTC
CASSFGGVGYNEQFF
>-|-|TRBV6-6|TRBJ2-7
TGTGCCAGCAATTTACGGACCTACGAGCAGTACTTC
CASNLRTYEQYF
>-|-|TRBV5-4|TRBJ2-1
TGTGCCAGCAGCGAGCCTGACTACAATGAGCAGTTCTTC
CASSEPDYNEQFF
>-|-|TRBV27|TRBJ1-6
TGTGCCAGCAGTGAAAGTTGGGGAAGAGATTCACCCCTCCACTTT
CASSESWGRDSPLHF
>-|-|TRBV7-2|TRBJ1-1
TGTGCCAGCAGCTTATTTTCCGGTCCGAACACTGAAGCTTTCTTT
CASSLFSGPNTEAFF
>TRBD2|-|TRBV27|TRBJ2-2
TGTGCCAGCAGTTTAGGGACTAGTTTTGGGGAGCTGTTTTTT
CASSLGTSFGELFF
>TRBD1|-|TRBV7-9|TRBJ1-5
TGTGCCAGCAGCTTATCTTACCAGGGGGTAAGTCAGCCCCAGCATTTT
CASSLSYQGVSQPQHF
>-|-|TRBV28|TRBJ2-5
TGTGCCAGCAGTGTAGGTCTAGGAGAGACCCAGTACTTC
CASSVGLGETQYF
>TRBD1|-|TRBV7-6|TRBJ1-1
TGTGCCAGCAGCTTAGCGCCGGCAGGGGGGATGAACACTGAAGCTTTCTTT
CASSLAPAGGMNTEAFF
>TRBD1|-|TRBV27|TRBJ1-2
TGTGCCAGCAGTGCCGGGACAGGGGCTTACTATGGCTACACCTTC
CASSAGTGAYYGYTF
>-|-|TRBV10-3|TRBJ1-6
TGTGCCATCAGGGACATCGGGAATTCACCCCTCCACTTT
CAIRDIGNSPLHF
>-|-|TRBV19|TRBJ2-1
TGTGCCAGTAGTAGGACGAGTTTCAATGAGCAGTTCTTC
CASSRTSFNEQFF
>-|-|TRBV25-1|TRBJ2-3
TGTGCCAGCAGTGAACCGACTCCTTTCAGGGTCACAGATACGCAGTATTTT
CASSEPTPFRVTDTQYF
>-|-|TRBV20-1|TRBJ1-5
TGCAGAGGATCCAATCAGCCCCAGCATTTT
CRGSNQPQHF
>-|-|TRBV6-5|TRBJ1-1
TGTGCCAGCAGTTACGGGGGACTGATGAACACTGAAGCTTTCTTT
CASSYGGLMNTEAFF
>-|-|TRBV4-1|TRBJ2-7
TGCGCCAGCAGCCAAGATTTGGCACAGGTGAGCTCCTACGAGCAGTACTTC
CASSQDLAQVSSYEQYF
>-|-|TRBV5-6|TRBJ2-7
TGTGCCAGCAGCCCACGGGACTCCATCTACGAGCAGTACTTC
CASSPRDSIYEQYF
>TRBD1|once|TRBV14|TRBJ1-1
TGTGCCAGCAGCCTGGACAGGGGGGAAGGAGCTTTCTTT
CASSLDRGEGAFF
>-|-|TRBV6-1|TRBJ2-3
TGTGCCAGCAGTGACCTAGGACTGGCCAACACAGATACGCAGTATTTT
CASSDLGLANTDTQYF
>TRBD1|-|TRBV2|TRBJ2-7
TGTGCCAGCACTCGACAGGGGTACTACGAGCAGTACTTC
CASTRQGYYEQYF
>-|-|TRBV7-3|TRBJ2-7
TGTGCCAGCAGCTTAGGTCACGGCTCCTACGAGCAGTACTTC
CASSLGHGSYEQYF
>-|-|TRBV9|TRBJ2-7
TGTGCCAGCAGCGTAGCTGGGGGGCTTGGGGAGTCCTACGAGCAGTACTTC
CASSVAGGLGESYEQYF
>-|-|TRBV4-1|TRBJ2-7
TGCGCCAGCAGCCAAGGACAGTCAGCGGGCTACGAGCAGTACTTC
CASSQGQSAGYEQYF
>-|-|TRBV5-5|TRBJ1-2
TGTGCCAGCAGCTTGGAGACGGGCTATGGCTACACCTTC
CASSLETGYGYTF
>-|-|TRBV11-2|TRBJ2-2
TGTGCCAGCAGCTTAGACAGGGCCGGGGAGCTGTTTTTT
CASSLDRAGELFF
>-|-|TRBV7-9|TRBJ2-1
TGTGCCAGCAGTCGAACAGGGTGGAATGAGCAGTTCTTC
CASSRTGWNEQFF
>TRBD1|-|TRBV6-5|TRBJ1-5
TGTGCCAGCAGTCCCGGGACAGATAATCAGCCCCAGCATTTT
CASSPGTDNQPQHF